This paragraph reports one TCR beta chain. V lost 1 base to trimming and J lost 7 bases, with 5 bases between them. Germline lookup yields CDR1 SEHNR and CDR2 FQNEAQ (reference sequence). The CDR3 sequence is 12 residues long. This sample is drawn from a study of control samples from healthy donors and cancer patients. Using immunoSEQ multiplex PCR, the repertoire was profiled, and TCRdb retains in-frame clones only, with some absent. The table has about 51,000 clones, 88% seen once. The rearrangement joins TRBV7-9 to TRBJ2-1; D is undetermined. This TCR derives from a man aged 50-59 years with head and neck cancer. The sequencing input was PBMCs. The CDR3: CASSLERNEQFF. The CDR3 nucleotides are TGTGCCAGCAGCTTAGAAAGGAATGAGCAGTTCTTC.